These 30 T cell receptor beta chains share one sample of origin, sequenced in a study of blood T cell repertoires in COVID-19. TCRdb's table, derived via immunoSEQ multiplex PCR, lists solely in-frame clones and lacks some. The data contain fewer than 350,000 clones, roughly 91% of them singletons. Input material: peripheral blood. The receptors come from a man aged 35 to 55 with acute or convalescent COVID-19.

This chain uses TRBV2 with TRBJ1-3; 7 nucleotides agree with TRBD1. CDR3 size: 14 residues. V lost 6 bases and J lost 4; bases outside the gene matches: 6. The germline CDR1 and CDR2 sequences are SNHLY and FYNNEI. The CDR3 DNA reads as TGTGCCAGCAGCGGTTGGGGACAGGGAAACACCATATATTTT. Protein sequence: CASSGWGQGNTIYF.

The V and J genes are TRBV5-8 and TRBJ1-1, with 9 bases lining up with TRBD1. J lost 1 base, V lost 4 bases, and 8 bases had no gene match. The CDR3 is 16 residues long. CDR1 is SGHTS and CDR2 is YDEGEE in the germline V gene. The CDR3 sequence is CASSPRTGASNTEAFF. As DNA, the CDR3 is TGTGCCAGCAGCCCCCGGACAGGGGCCTCGAACACTGAAGCTTTCTTT.

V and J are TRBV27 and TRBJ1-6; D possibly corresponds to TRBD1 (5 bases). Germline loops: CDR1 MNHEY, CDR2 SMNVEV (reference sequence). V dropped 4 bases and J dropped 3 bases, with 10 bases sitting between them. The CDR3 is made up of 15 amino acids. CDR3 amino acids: CASSSRQGYNSPLHF. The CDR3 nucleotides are TGTGCCAGCAGTTCACGGCAGGGCTATAATTCACCCCTCCACTTT.

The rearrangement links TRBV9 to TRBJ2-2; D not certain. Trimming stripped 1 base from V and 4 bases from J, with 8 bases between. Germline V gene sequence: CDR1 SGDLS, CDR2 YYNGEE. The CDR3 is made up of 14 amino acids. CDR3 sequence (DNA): TGTGCCAGCAGCGTAATGCAGGTCACCGGGGAGCTGTTTTTT. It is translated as CASSVMQVTGELFF.

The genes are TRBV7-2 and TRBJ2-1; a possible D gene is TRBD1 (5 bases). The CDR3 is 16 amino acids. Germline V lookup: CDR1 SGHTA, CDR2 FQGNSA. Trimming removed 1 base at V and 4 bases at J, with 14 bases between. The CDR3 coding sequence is TGTGCCAGCAGCTTAGATCCAGGGATACCATACAATGAGCAGTTCTTC. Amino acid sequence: CASSLDPGIPYNEQFF. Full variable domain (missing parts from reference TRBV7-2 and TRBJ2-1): GAGVSQSPSNKVTEKGKDVELRCDPISGHTALYWYRQSLGQGLEFLIYFQGNSAPDKSGLPSDRFSAERTGGSVSTLTIQRTQQEDSAVYLCASSLDPGIPYNEQFFGPGTRLTVL.

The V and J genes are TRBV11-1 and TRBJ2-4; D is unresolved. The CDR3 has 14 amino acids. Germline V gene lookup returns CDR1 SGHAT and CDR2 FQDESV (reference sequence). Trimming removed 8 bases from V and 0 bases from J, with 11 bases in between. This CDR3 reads CASGSKLAKNIQYF. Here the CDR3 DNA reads TGTGCCAGCGGCTCGAAGCTAGCCAAAAACATTCAGTACTTC. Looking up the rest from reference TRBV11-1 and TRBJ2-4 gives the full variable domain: EAEVAQSPRYKITEKSQAVAFWCDPISGHATLYWYRQILGQGPELLVQFQDESVVDDSQLPKDRFSAERLKGVDSTLKIQPAELGDSAMYLCASGSKLAKNIQYFGAGTRLSVL.

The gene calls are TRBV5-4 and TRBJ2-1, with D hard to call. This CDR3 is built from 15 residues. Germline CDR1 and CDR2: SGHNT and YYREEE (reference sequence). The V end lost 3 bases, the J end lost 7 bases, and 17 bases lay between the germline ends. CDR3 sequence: CASSSDPSSANEQFF. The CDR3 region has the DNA TGTGCCAGCAGCTCCGATCCTAGTTCGGCGAATGAGCAGTTCTTC.

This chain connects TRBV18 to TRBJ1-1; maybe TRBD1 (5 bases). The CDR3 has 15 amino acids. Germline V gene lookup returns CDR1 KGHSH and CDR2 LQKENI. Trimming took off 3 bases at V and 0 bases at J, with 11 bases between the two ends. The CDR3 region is CASSPQGVMNTEAFF. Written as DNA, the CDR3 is TGTGCCAGCTCACCCCAAGGGGTGATGAACACTGAAGCTTTCTTT.

CDR3 protein: CASSLLAGAYEQYF. In DNA form, the CDR3 reads TGTGCCAGCAGCCTACTAGCGGGGGCGTACGAGCAGTACTTC. The chain uses TRBV3-1 (or the pseudogene TRBV3-2) and TRBJ2-7, with 11 bases identical to TRBD2. This CDR3 has 14 residues. After removal of 4 bases from V and 4 bases from J, the junction contained 3 bases not matched to a gene. Germline V gene sequence: CDR1 LGHDT, CDR2 YNNKEL (reference sequence).

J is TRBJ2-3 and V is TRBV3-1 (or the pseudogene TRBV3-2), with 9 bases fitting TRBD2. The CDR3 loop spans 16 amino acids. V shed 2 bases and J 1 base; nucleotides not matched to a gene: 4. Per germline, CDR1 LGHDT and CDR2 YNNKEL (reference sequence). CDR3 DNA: TGTGCCAGCAGCCAATCCCAGCGGGGGGGCACAGATACGCAGTATTTT. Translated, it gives CASSQSQRGGTDTQYF.

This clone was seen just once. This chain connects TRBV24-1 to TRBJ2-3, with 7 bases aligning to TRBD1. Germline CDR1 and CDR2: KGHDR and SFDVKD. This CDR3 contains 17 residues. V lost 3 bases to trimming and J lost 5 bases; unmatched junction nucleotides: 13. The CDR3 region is CATSDPVQGIHQDTQYF. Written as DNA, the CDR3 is TGTGCCACCAGTGATCCTGTACAGGGGATTCATCAAGATACGCAGTATTTT.

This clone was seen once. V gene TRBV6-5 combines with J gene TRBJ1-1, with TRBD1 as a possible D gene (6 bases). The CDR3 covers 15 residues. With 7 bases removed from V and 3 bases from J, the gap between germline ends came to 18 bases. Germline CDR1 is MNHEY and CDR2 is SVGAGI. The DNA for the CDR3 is TGTGCCAGCACCCACCACAGGGCCCGGGACACTGAAGCTTTCTTT. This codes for CASTHHRARDTEAFF.

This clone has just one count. The CDR3 is CATSDGTKGYGYTF. The CDR3, as DNA: TGTGCCACCAGTGACGGGACAAAGGGCTATGGCTACACCTTC. The chain employs TRBV24-1 and TRBJ1-2, with a weak D call TRBD1 (6 bases). The CDR3 spans 14 residues. The germline V gene has CDR1 KGHDR and CDR2 SFDVKD. V dropped 4 bases and J dropped 4 bases, with 12 bases sitting between them.

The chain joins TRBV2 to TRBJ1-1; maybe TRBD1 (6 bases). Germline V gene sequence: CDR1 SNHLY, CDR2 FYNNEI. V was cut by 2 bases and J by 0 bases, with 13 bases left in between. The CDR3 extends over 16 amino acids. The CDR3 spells CASSESRGLLNTEAFF. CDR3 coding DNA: TGTGCCAGCAGTGAATCGCGGGGGCTATTGAACACTGAAGCTTTCTTT.

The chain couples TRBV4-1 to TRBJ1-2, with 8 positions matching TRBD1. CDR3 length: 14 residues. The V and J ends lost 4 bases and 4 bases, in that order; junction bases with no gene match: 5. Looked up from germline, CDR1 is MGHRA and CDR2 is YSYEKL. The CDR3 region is CASSPGGEAYGYTF. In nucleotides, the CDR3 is TGCGCCAGCAGCCCAGGGGGCGAGGCCTATGGCTACACCTTC.

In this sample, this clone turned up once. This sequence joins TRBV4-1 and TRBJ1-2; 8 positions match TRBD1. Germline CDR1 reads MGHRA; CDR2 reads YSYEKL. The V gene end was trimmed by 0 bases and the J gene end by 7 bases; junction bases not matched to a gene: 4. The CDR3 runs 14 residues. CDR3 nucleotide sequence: TGCGCCAGCAGCCAAGACAGGGGGCGTAGTGGCTACACCTTC. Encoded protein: CASSQDRGRSGYTF.

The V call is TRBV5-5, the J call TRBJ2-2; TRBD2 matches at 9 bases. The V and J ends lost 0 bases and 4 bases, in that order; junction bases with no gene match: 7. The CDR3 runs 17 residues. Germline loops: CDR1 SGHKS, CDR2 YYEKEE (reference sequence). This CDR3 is CASSLAWRGGVTGELFF. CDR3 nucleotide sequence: TGTGCCAGCAGCTTGGCCTGGCGGGGGGGCGTCACCGGGGAGCTGTTTTTT.

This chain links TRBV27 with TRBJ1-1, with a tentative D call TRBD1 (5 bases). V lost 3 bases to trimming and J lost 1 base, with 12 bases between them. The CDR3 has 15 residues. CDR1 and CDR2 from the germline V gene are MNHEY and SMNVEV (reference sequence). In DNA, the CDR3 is TGTGCCAGCAGTTTCCTTCATGGGGCGAACACTGAAGCTTTCTTT. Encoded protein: CASSFLHGANTEAFF.

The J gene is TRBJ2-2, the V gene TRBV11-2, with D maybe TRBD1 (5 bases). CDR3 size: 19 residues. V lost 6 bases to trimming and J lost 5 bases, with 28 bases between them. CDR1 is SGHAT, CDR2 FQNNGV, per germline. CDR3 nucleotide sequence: TGTGCCAGCAGACAATATCCCCTACGACAGAGGAGTCGGACCGGGGAGCTGTTTTTT. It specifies CASRQYPLRQRSRTGELFF.

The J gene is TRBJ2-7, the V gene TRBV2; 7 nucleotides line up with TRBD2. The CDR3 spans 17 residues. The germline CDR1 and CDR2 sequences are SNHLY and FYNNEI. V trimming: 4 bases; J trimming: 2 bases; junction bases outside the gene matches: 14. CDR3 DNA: TGTGCCAGCAGTGCGCCCTGGGGGGGGACCCAAACCTACGAGCAGTACTTC. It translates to CASSAPWGGTQTYEQYF. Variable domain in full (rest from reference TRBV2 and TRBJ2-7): EPEVTQTPSHQVTQMGQEVILRCVPISNHLYFYWYRQILGQKVEFLVSFYNNEISEKSEIFDDQFSVERPDGSNFTLKIRSTKLEDSAMYFCASSAPWGGTQTYEQYFGPGTRLTVT.

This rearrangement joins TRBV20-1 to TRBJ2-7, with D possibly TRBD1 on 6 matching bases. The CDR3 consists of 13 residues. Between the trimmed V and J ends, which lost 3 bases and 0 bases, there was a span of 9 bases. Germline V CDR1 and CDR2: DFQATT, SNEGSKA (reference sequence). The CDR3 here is CSASTGTSYEQYF. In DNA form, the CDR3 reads TGCAGTGCTAGTACAGGGACCTCCTACGAGCAGTACTTC.

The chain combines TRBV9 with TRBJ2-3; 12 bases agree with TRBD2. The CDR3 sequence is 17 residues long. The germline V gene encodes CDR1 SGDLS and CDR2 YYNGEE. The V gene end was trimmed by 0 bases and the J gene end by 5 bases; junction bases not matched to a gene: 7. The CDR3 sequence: CASSVAPSGGAGDTQYF. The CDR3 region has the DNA TGTGCCAGCAGCGTAGCCCCTAGCGGGGGGGCGGGAGATACGCAGTATTTT.

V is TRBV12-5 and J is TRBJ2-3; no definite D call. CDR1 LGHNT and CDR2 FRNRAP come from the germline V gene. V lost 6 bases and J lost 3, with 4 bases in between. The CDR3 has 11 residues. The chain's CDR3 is CASGLTDTQYF. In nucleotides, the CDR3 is TGTGCTAGTGGCCTGACAGATACGCAGTATTTT.

The chain's CDR3 is CASSPTDRVGGNTEAFF. CDR3 bases: TGCGCCAGCAGCCCCACCGACAGGGTGGGCGGGAACACTGAAGCTTTCTTT. The chain employs TRBV5-1 and TRBJ1-1; 7 bases are a match to TRBD1. The CDR3 has 17 residues. From germline, CDR1 is SGHRS and CDR2 YFSETQ. V was clipped by 4 bases and J by 1 base; unmatched bases: 13.

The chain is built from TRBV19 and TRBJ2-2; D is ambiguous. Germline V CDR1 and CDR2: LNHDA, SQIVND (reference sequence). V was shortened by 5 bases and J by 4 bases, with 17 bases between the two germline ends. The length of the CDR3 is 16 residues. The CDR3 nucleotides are TGTGCCAGTAGTGCCCGACTGGTCGACGGCACCGGGGAGCTGTTTTTT. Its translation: CASSARLVDGTGELFF.

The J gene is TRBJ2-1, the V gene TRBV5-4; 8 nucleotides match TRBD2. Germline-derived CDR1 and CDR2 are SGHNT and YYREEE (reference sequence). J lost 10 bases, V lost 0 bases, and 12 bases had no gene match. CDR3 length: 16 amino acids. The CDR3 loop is CASSLAGSGVQVEQFF. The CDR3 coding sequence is TGTGCCAGCAGCTTGGCCGGTAGCGGGGTTCAAGTGGAGCAGTTCTTC.

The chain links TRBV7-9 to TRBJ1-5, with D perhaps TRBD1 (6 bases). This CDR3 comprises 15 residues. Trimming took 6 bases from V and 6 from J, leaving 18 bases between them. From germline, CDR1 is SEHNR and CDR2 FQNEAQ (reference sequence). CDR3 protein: CASSSTAGARQPQHF. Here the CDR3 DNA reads TGTGCCAGCAGTTCCACCGCAGGGGCGCGTCAGCCCCAGCATTTT.

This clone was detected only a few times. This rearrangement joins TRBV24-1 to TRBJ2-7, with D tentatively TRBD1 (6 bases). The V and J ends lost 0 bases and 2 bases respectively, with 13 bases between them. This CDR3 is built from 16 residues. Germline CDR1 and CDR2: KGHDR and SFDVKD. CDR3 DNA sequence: TGTGCCACCAGTGATTTGCCAGGGGTGGGAACCTACGAGCAGTACTTC. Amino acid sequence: CATSDLPGVGTYEQYF.

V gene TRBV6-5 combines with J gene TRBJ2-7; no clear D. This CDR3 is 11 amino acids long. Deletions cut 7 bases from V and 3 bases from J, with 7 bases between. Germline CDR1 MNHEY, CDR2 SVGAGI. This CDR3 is CASTKSYEQYF. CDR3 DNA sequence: TGTGCCAGCACCAAGAGCTACGAGCAGTACTTC.

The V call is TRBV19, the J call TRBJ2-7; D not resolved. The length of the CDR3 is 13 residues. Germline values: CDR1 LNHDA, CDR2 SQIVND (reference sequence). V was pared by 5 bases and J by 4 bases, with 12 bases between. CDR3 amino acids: CASSWKRFYEQYF. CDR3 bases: TGTGCCAGTAGTTGGAAGAGGTTTTACGAGCAGTACTTC.